The T cell receptor (beta chain) under discussion was sequenced for a study of T cells in Graves' hyperthyroidism and ophthalmopathy (dated by TCRdb to about 2019). For the wider study: Peripheral blood was collected at initial diagnosis, before any treatment. The approximately 100 discovery patients were randomly split 7:3 into training and test sets. Whether ophthalmopathy could be predicted prospectively was tested in an independent validation cohort made up of under 20 hyperthyroidism patients plus 17 patients who later progressed to ophthalmopathy. After blood sampling, hyperthyroidism patients were treated with methimazole at a starting dose of 30 mg daily, and ophthalmopathy patients were treated with high-dose intravenous methylprednisolone. In about 6 Graves' hyperthyroidism patients, the study also compared T-cell repertoires from thyroid tissue with T-cell repertoires from blood. To identify distinguishing TCR V-J signatures, a discovery cohort of 90 to 100 patients was used, comprising some 45 with Graves' ophthalmopathy and some 60 with stable Graves' hyperthyroidism. TCR Vbeta CDR3 sequencing of roughly 140 peripheral blood samples (fewer than 45 ophthalmopathy, 75 hyperthyroidism and roughly 17 progressor patients) is reported in the paper. Study-level results and caveats: Sample size was not statistically predetermined, and investigators were not blinded to group allocation. During validation, the model predicted progression to ophthalmopathy a median of around 6 months ahead of onset, with around 65% sensitivity and 72.22% specificity. Blood samples also contained most of the expanded thyroid clonotypes (frequency above 0.001), which suggests that blood repertoires may reflect thyroid immune responses. Ophthalmopathy was separated from stable hyperthyroidism by a 13 V-J signature model, with just over 85% sensitivity and about 81% specificity obtained in cross-validation and 80%/75% obtained in testing.

This clonotype was observed at least ten times. The target of this receptor is not known. No quality values exist for individual bases; no much larger clone is one base distant. The CDR3 sequence holds 15 residues, the cysteine and phenylalanine included. Only CDR3 DNA is held: 45 bases, read in frame from base 1. In the germline V gene, CDR1 corresponds to SGHDT and CDR2 to YYEEEE. V was cut back by 4 bases and J by 7 bases, leaving a gap of 18 bases between them. The TCR beta CDR3 regions were amplified from RNA transcripts. The first round of RT-PCR for the TCR CDR3 was performed with the HTBI primer set and the Qiagen OneStep RT-PCR kit. The libraries were constructed in a second round of multiplex PCR and then size-selected and purified. Sequencing of the libraries was done on an Illumina HiSeq2000 using paired-end 100 bp reads. The paper's processing steps were these. SOAPnuke was used to process the raw data, removing reads that contained adapters or uncalled bases, had a mean Phred below 15, or lacked an exact match to the constant primer or identifier. COPE v1.2.5 was used to merge the high-quality paired reads, and each unique nucleotide sequence was defined as a clonotype. MiTCR v1.1 was used to align clonotypes to the IMGT TRBV, TRBD and TRBJ reference segments. The analysis included only V-J combinations with a frequency above 0.0001, which together covered roughly 99% of the repertoires. A TCS score was defined as the ratio of F50 (clonal expansion) to E x V (chaos), with BLOSUM62-based TCRdist applied between CDR3 peptides within each V-J. Welch's t-statistics and random forest reduced around 550 V-J features to roughly 13, which were used in a naive Bayes classifier (R e1071). The public reads were quality trimmed at Q25 with fastp and then assembled into clones with MiXCR by TCRdb, keeping productive beta chains. Every distinct CDR3 protein forms one entry, paired with its most common genes and DNA. The V and J calls follow TCRdb's processing rather than the paper's. In this sample the table shows around 110,000 distinct CDR3 sequences, about 16% of which occur a single time. 40% to 50% of the sample rests with the top ten.

Stable Graves' hyperthyroidism was defined as the absence of progression to ophthalmopathy over 18 months of follow-up. Hyperthyroidism patients were newly diagnosed, with disease duration under 2 months, and aged 18 to 65 years. The study excluded patients with uncontrolled infections, other autoimmune diseases, pregnancy or lactation. Diagnoses relied on clinical symptoms, serum thyroxine and TRAb, thyroid ultrasound and orbital computed tomography. PBMCs were isolated from around 10 ml of fresh peripheral blood by Ficoll-Paque density gradient centrifugation. Total RNA was extracted using Trizol reagent, and RNA quality was assessed on an Agilent 2100 Bioanalyzer.

This clonotype was obtained from a woman aged 45-60 years with Graves' hyperthyroidism. The sequence is built from TRBV5-6 and TRBJ2-1, with TRBD1 as a weak D call on 6 bases. The material sequenced was blood. The CDR3 here reads CASSQLQGPWNEQFF. The DNA sequence follows: TGTGCCAGCAGCCAATTACAGGGCCCCTGGAATGAGCAGTTCTTC.